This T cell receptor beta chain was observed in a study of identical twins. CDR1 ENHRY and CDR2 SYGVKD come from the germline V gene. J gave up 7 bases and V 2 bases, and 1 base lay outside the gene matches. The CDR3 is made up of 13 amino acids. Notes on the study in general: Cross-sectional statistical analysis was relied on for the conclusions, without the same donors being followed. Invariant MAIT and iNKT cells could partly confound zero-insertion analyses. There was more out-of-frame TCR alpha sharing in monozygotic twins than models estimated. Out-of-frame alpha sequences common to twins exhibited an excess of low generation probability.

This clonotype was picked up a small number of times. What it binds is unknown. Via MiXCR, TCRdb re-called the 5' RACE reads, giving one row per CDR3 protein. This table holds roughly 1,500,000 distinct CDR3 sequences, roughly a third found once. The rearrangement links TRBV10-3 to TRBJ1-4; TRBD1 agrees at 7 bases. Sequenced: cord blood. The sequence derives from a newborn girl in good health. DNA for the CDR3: TGTGCCATCAGTGAGACAGGGGTTGAAAAACTGTTTTTT. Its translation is CAISETGVEKLFF.